Listed below are T cell receptor beta chains from one sample, sequenced in a study of T cells after yellow fever vaccination. TCRdb redid the calling of the 5' RACE reads with MiXCR, one entry per CDR3 protein. The sample has roughly 140,000 distinct CDR3 sequences, 7.7% seen once. Sequences were derived from CD4+ T cells sorted from PBMCs, sampled 5 days after the yellow fever booster vaccination. The receptors come from a man between 25 and 39 years old who received the YFV17D yellow fever vaccine. CDR3s include the opening cysteine and the closing phenylalanine or tryptophan. A D gene is named only where the DNA matches it firmly. Clone sizes are given selectively: once, few, many, or a class where the clone is expanded.

j_gene,abundance,d_gene,v_gene,CDR3aa
TRBJ2-5,few,TRBD2,TRBV5-1,CASSRFSSGSLETQYF
TRBJ2-7,.,TRBD2,TRBV20-1,CSAERGPYEQYF
TRBJ2-7,.,.,TRBV5-4,CASSPRVQSYEQYF
TRBJ2-5,.,.,TRBV5-1,CASSQGQETQYF
TRBJ2-1,many,.,TRBV27,CASSLALDPYNEQFF
TRBJ1-2,many,.,TRBV20-1,CSARDLGRGNRNYGYTF
TRBJ2-5,many,.,TRBV12-3/TRBV12-4,CASSLGDLQETQYF
TRBJ2-5,many,TRBD2,TRBV9,CASSVAGTSGIGTWETQYF
TRBJ2-2,many,TRBD2,TRBV6-1,CASSLGRGGELFF
TRBJ2-7,many,.,TRBV20-1,CSASSAASYEQYF
TRBJ2-1,.,.,TRBV3-1,CASSQGAGGPWSYNEQFF
TRBJ2-7,many,TRBD2,TRBV20-1,CSARPTGRVHEQYF
TRBJ2-3,many,.,TRBV12-3/TRBV12-4,CASSPDRTFTDTQYF
TRBJ1-2,many,.,TRBV28,CASSSGADSNYGYTF
TRBJ2-2,many,TRBD2,TRBV20-1,CSAIGKGLATLKRDTGELFF
TRBJ2-2,many,TRBD1,TRBV6-4,CASRQGANTGELFF
TRBJ1-2,many,TRBD1,TRBV14,CASSRDRVYGYTF
TRBJ2-7,many,.,TRBV5-5,CASSWETLTYEQYF
TRBJ2-2,many,.,TRBV3-1,CASSQGQGFGELFF
TRBJ2-7,many,TRBD1,TRBV3-1,CASSQGTGPYEQYF
TRBJ2-6,.,.,TRBV30,CAWARDAGANVLTF
TRBJ2-5,many,.,TRBV5-1,CASSFEGEETQYF
TRBJ2-7,.,.,TRBV4-2,CASSQDLGTYEQYF
TRBJ2-5,many,.,TRBV7-3,CASSLTSPGGAQYF
TRBJ2-5,.,.,TRBV29-1,CSVAPTPQETQYF
TRBJ2-5,many,.,TRBV7-8,CASSLGLPYATQYF
TRBJ2-1,few,TRBD2,TRBV19,CASKLPGGYNEQFF
TRBJ2-7,few,.,TRBV5-1,CASSLRADEVQYF